The 28 T cell receptor beta chains presented below share a single source sample, sequenced in a study of cytomegalovirus exposure and HLA in healthy donors. 60 Vbeta and 13 Jbeta primers were used in PCR. Generated by immunoSEQ multiplex PCR, the TCRdb table keeps only in-frame clones and is missing some. Of some 80,000 clones listed, approximately 80% were seen once; the top ten hold 3% to 3.5%. The sample taken for sequencing was PBMCs. Source of these receptors: a man aged 35 to 55 in good health and CMV-seronegative.

The chain uses TRBV10-2 and TRBJ1-6; D unresolved. V was trimmed by 6 bases and J by 6 bases, leaving 9 bases between them. Germline CDR1 and CDR2: WSHSY and SAAADI. The CDR3 contains 13 residues. CDR3 sequence: CASRQNTNSPLHF. The CDR3, as DNA: TGCGCCAGCAGACAGAATACTAATTCACCCCTCCACTTT.

For the CDR3, the DNA is TGTGCCAGCAGTTACTCCCGTGCGGCGGGGGATTCACCCCTCCACTTT. Protein: CASSYSRAAGDSPLHF. The V call is TRBV6-5, the J call TRBJ1-6; D is possibly TRBD1 (5 bases). V gave up 0 bases and J gave up 8 bases, with 14 bases separating them. Germline V gene lookup returns CDR1 MNHEY and CDR2 SVGAGI. The CDR3 length is 16 residues.

The chain couples TRBV7-9 to TRBJ1-6, with TRBD1 matching 12 bases. The CDR3 has 16 residues. Per the germline V gene, CDR1 is SEHNR and CDR2 is FQNEAQ (reference sequence). The J segment lost 9 bases and the V segment lost 0 bases, leaving 3 bases of the junction unmatched. This chain's CDR3 is CASSLAGTGGTSPLHF. Here the CDR3 DNA reads TGTGCCAGCAGCTTAGCTGGGACAGGGGGCACTTCACCCCTCCACTTT.

V usage is TRBV5-1 and J usage is TRBJ2-5, with 11 bases that match TRBD1. The CDR3 extends over 16 amino acids. Germline lookup yields CDR1 SGHRS and CDR2 YFSETQ. After removal of 9 bases from V and 0 bases from J, the junction contained 10 bases not matched to a gene. This CDR3 is CATAGGTGGYQETQYF. CDR3 bases: TGCGCCACCGCAGGTGGGACAGGGGGGTACCAAGAGACCCAGTACTTC. Complete variable domain (other parts from reference TRBV5-1 and TRBJ2-5): KAGVTQTPRYLIKTRGQQVTLSCSPISGHRSVSWYQQTPGQGLQFLFEYFSETQRNKGNFPGRFSGRQFSNSRSEMNVSTLELGDSALYLCATAGGTGGYQETQYFGPGTRLLVL.

The chain carries TRBV9 and TRBJ1-1, with 7 bases aligning to TRBD1. From germline, CDR1 is SGDLS and CDR2 YYNGEE. There are 17 residues in the CDR3. The ends lost 3 bases at V and 5 bases at J; junction bases unmatched: 16. CDR3 residues: CASSASAGTDRRTEAFF. The CDR3 DNA sequence: TGTGCCAGCAGCGCTTCCGCCGGGACAGACAGAAGAACTGAAGCTTTCTTT.

The gene calls are TRBV6-5 and TRBJ2-3; TRBD2 aligns across 10 bases. Germline-derived CDR1 and CDR2 are MNHEY and SVGAGI. The CDR3 totals 14 residues. J was trimmed by 3 bases and V by 7 bases; bases with no gene match: 4. The CDR3 nucleotides are TGTGCCAGCAAGGCTAGCGGGGGAACAGATACGCAGTATTTT. Protein sequence: CASKASGGTDTQYF.

The chain is built from TRBV9 and TRBJ2-3; D is perhaps TRBD2 (6 bases). V was trimmed by 7 bases and J by 4 bases, leaving 16 bases between them. The length of the CDR3 is 14 residues. Per the germline V gene, CDR1 is SGDLS and CDR2 is YYNGEE. CDR3: CASGRDFASDTQYF. The CDR3 nucleotides are TGTGCCAGCGGCCGGGACTTTGCGTCAGATACGCAGTATTTT. Filled out from reference TRBV9 and TRBJ2-3, the complete variable domain reads DSGVTQTPKHLITATGQRVTLRCSPRSGDLSVYWYQQSLDQGLQFLIQYYNGEERAKGNILERFSAQQFPDLHSELNLSSLELGDSALYFCASGRDFASDTQYFGPGTRLTVL.

This clone was seen a single time. This chain links TRBV6-4 with TRBJ1-1, with 9 bases identical to TRBD1. V lost 6 bases to trimming and J lost 4 bases; unmatched junction nucleotides: 9. This CDR3 contains 15 residues. Germline lookup yields CDR1 MRHNA and CDR2 SNTAGT. This CDR3 reads CASRPEQGASTEAFF. The DNA for the CDR3 is TGTGCCAGCAGGCCGGAACAGGGGGCTAGCACTGAAGCTTTCTTT.

The genes are TRBV23-1 and TRBJ2-2; maybe TRBD1 (6 bases). TRBV23-1 is given ORF status, its function remaining uncertain. Trimming left V 8 bases short and J 4 bases short, with 20 bases between. The CDR3 covers 16 residues. The CDR3 loop reads CASETANRVGTGELFF. The CDR3 region has the DNA TGCGCCAGCGAAACCGCAAACAGGGTGGGCACCGGGGAGCTGTTTTTT.

This clone came up once. The CDR3 region has the DNA TGTGCCAGCAGCGGTAGATCTGACGAGCAGTACTTC. Translated, it gives CASSGRSDEQYF. The chain carries TRBV27 and TRBJ2-7; D not resolved. Germline loops: CDR1 MNHEY, CDR2 SMNVEV (reference sequence). This CDR3 is 12 amino acids long. Trimming cost V 6 bases and J 5 bases, with 11 bases left between them.

This clone was seen just once. V and J are TRBV6-5 and TRBJ1-2, with D unclear. Germline-derived CDR1 and CDR2 are MNHEY and SVGAGI. The CDR3 spans 14 residues. Trimming took 6 bases from V and 0 from J, leaving 11 bases between them. Here the CDR3 reads CASRNGNTNYGYTF. The CDR3 nucleotides are TGTGCCAGCAGAAATGGCAACACTAACTATGGCTACACCTTC.

The chain couples TRBV18 to TRBJ1-2; TRBD1 is a possible D gene (6 bases). Looked up from germline, CDR1 is KGHSH and CDR2 is LQKENI. The CDR3 extends over 13 amino acids. Trimming removed 3 bases from V and 2 bases from J, with 7 bases in between. The CDR3 sequence is CASSPDRNYGYTF. For the CDR3, the DNA is TGTGCCAGCTCACCGGACAGAAACTATGGCTACACCTTC. The entire variable domain, with the rest obtained from reference TRBV18 and TRBJ1-2, is as follows: NAGVMQNPRHLVRRRGQEARLRCSPMKGHSHVYWYRQLPEEGLKFMVYLQKENIIDESGMPKERFSAEFPKEGPSILRIQQVVRGDSAAYFCASSPDRNYGYTFGSGTRLTVV.

CDR3 region: CSAKGQGDTEAFF. CDR3 in DNA: TGCAGCGCCAAGGGACAGGGGGACACTGAAGCTTTCTTT. The V and J genes are TRBV29-1 and TRBJ1-1, with 11 bases fitting TRBD1. The J segment lost 3 bases and the V segment lost 7 bases, leaving 4 bases of the junction unmatched. The CDR3 is made up of 13 amino acids. CDR1 is SQVTM, CDR2 ANQGSEA, per germline.

The chain has TRBV9 and TRBJ2-1; a weak D match, TRBD1 (6 bases). Germline-derived CDR1 and CDR2 are SGDLS and YYNGEE. The CDR3 contains 17 residues. Trimming took 4 bases from V and 0 from J, leaving 17 bases between them. The CDR3 protein is CASSPRGAPTSYNEQFF. Here the CDR3 DNA reads TGTGCCAGCAGCCCCAGGGGCGCCCCTACCTCCTACAATGAGCAGTTCTTC.

J is TRBJ1-5 and V is TRBV6-5; 9 bases are shared with TRBD1. Germline assignment: CDR1 MNHEY and CDR2 SVGAGI. The CDR3 extends over 15 amino acids. The V gene end was trimmed by 5 bases and the J gene end by 7 bases; junction bases not matched to a gene: 9. The CDR3 nucleotides read TGTGCCAGCAGTCCCACAGGGGGCCTGGGCCAGCCCCAGCATTTT. This sequence encodes CASSPTGGLGQPQHF.

The V call is TRBV4-1, the J call TRBJ2-5; D not resolved. The V gene's germline CDR1 is MGHRA and CDR2 YSYEKL. The CDR3 runs 13 residues. Trimming stripped 3 bases from V and 3 bases from J, with 8 bases between. CDR3 nucleotide sequence: TGCGCCAGCAGCCAGTGGGCAGAAGAGACCCAGTACTTC. It translates to CASSQWAEETQYF.

The V call is TRBV13, the J call TRBJ1-5; possibly TRBD1 for D (6 bases). There are 19 residues in the CDR3. The germline V gene has CDR1 PRHDT and CDR2 FYEKMQ (reference sequence). The V end lost 5 bases, the J end lost 0 bases, and 23 bases lay between the germline ends. CDR3 loop: CASSLGGPSTPTSNQPQHF. The CDR3 coding sequence is TGTGCCAGCAGCCTGGGGGGGCCTTCCACCCCGACTAGCAATCAGCCCCAGCATTTT.

This chain connects TRBV5-1 to TRBJ2-3; TRBD2 matches 9 bases. This CDR3 spans 14 amino acids. J was trimmed by 3 bases and V by 4 bases; bases with no gene match: 3. Germline loops: CDR1 SGHRS, CDR2 YFSETQ. CDR3 bases: TGCGCCAGCAGCACCGGACTAGCGACAGATACGCAGTATTTT. Its translation: CASSTGLATDTQYF. Using reference TRBV5-1 and TRBJ2-3 for the parts outside the CDR3, the full variable domain is KAGVTQTPRYLIKTRGQQVTLSCSPISGHRSVSWYQQTPGQGLQFLFEYFSETQRNKGNFPGRFSGRQFSNSRSEMNVSTLELGDSALYLCASSTGLATDTQYFGPGTRLTVL.

This clone was observed a handful of times. This chain links TRBV6-6 with TRBJ2-1; D is unresolved. The germline V gene has CDR1 MNHNY and CDR2 SVGAGI (reference sequence). This CDR3 region has 14 residues. V shed 0 bases and J shed 5 bases, with 8 bases lying between them. The CDR3 loop is CASSYSASDNEQFF. The CDR3 bases are TGTGCCAGCAGTTACTCAGCCTCGGACAATGAGCAGTTCTTC.

V is TRBV27 and J is TRBJ2-1, with TRBD1 matching over 11 bases. CDR1 is MNHEY and CDR2 is SMNVEV in the germline V gene (reference sequence). J lost 8 bases, V lost 0 bases, and 9 bases had no gene match. This CDR3 is 17 amino acids long. CDR3: CASSLSRDRGYGHEQFF. CDR3 nucleotides: TGTGCCAGCAGTTTATCCAGGGACAGGGGGTACGGGCATGAGCAGTTCTTC.

This chain connects TRBV5-1 to TRBJ1-2, with 8 bases that match TRBD1. Unmatched junction bases numbered 5, after V lost 1 base and J lost 3 bases. The CDR3 has 15 amino acids. Germline V gene lookup returns CDR1 SGHRS and CDR2 YFSETQ. For the CDR3, the DNA is TGCGCCAGCAGCTTGTCGCAGGGGGCCGACTATGGCTACACCTTC. Protein sequence: CASSLSQGADYGYTF.

In regard to this clone: The junction and the germline gene differ at one end; a read error may be behind it. The rearrangement links TRBV7-7 to TRBJ2-1; no firm D call. The CDR3 spans 13 residues. Germline assignment: CDR1 SSHAT and CDR2 FNYEAQ (reference sequence). CDR3 coding DNA: TGTGCTAGCAGCCAGACAACCGAAGATGAGCAGTTCTTC. Encoded protein: CASSQTTEDEQFF.

This chain connects TRBV5-4 to TRBJ2-3, with 9 bases that match TRBD2. Unmatched junction bases numbered 6, after V lost 5 bases and J lost 2 bases. Germline values: CDR1 SGHNT, CDR2 YYREEE (reference sequence). This CDR3 is 15 amino acids long. The CDR3 DNA reads TGTGCCAGCAGGATTTCTAGCGGGGCCACAGATACGCAGTATTTT. Its translation is CASRISSGATDTQYF.

This clone was detected a few times. The chain employs TRBV6-5 and TRBJ2-6, with no clear D. In germline, CDR1 is MNHEY, CDR2 SVGAGI. This CDR3 contains 13 residues. The V end lost 8 bases, the J end lost 2 bases, and 7 bases lay between the germline ends. The CDR3 loop is CASGRPGANVLTF. CDR3 nucleotides: TGTGCCAGCGGCAGGCCTGGGGCCAACGTCCTGACTTTC.

The gene calls are TRBV5-1 and TRBJ1-5; TRBD1 agrees at 7 bases. Germline V gene data show CDR1 as SGHRS and CDR2 as YFSETQ. With 4 bases clipped from V and 5 bases from J, the junction kept 6 bases outside the gene matches. The length of the CDR3 is 14 residues. The DNA for the CDR3 is TGCGCCAGCAGCCAGACAGGGTTGGATCAGCCCCAGCATTTT. It codes for CASSQTGLDQPQHF.

The chain carries TRBV30 and TRBJ2-5, with 7 bases lining up with TRBD1. Unmatched junction bases numbered 11, after V lost 7 bases and J lost 9 bases. This CDR3 spans 12 amino acids. Germline CDR1 GTSNPN, CDR2 SVGIG (reference sequence). In nucleotides, the CDR3 is TGTGCCTCGCGGACAGGTTACAGGGCCCAGTACTTC. Translating it yields CASRTGYRAQYF.

This clone has ten or more counts. This rearrangement joins TRBV19 to TRBJ2-1; 8 nucleotides align to TRBD1. With V trimmed by 5 bases and J by 5 bases, 8 bases remained unmatched. CDR1 and CDR2 from the germline V gene are LNHDA and SQIVND (reference sequence). The CDR3 is 15 amino acids. The CDR3 loop reads CASSAGTGWNNEQFF. The CDR3 nucleotides are TGTGCCAGTAGTGCCGGGACAGGTTGGAACAATGAGCAGTTCTTC.

This clone was seen a handful of times. This rearrangement joins TRBV18 to TRBJ1-2; the D is unclear. Per germline, CDR1 KGHSH and CDR2 LQKENI. Trimming took 3 bases from V and 2 from J, leaving 19 bases between them. This CDR3 is built from 17 residues. The CDR3 spells CASSPLQGPGQNYGYTF. The CDR3 region has the DNA TGTGCCAGCTCACCCTTGCAAGGCCCTGGGCAGAACTATGGCTACACCTTC.